This T cell receptor beta chain was captured by sequencing in a study of T cell repertoires in cytomegalovirus infection (dated by TCRdb to the late 2010s). A note on the overall study: Alongside well-studied HLA-B-restricted epitopes, the peptide stimulations were aimed at recently identified HLA-C-restricted CMV epitopes, whose presentation resists viral immunomodulation. Because public TCR beta signatures pointed to carriage of CMV infection together with the matching HLA type, the HLA type of each donor mattered for the analysis.

Sequencing took place on an Illumina HiSeq 1500. TCRdb applied fastp at Q25 and MiXCR to the public reads, then kept only in-frame beta chains. Under each unique CDR3 protein, matching rows form one entry showing the most common genes and DNA. In all, the sample holds some 270,000 distinct CDR3 sequences, and approximately 22% of those were seen once. The top ten clones comprise about 20% of the sample. What the treatment or condition label conveys for this sample: in vitro stimulation with specific CMV peptide epitopes to enrich CMV-specific T cells. This clonotype was seen repeatedly, ten times or more. What this receptor recognizes is not known. Base qualities were left out, and no much larger clone turns up one base away. What the authors observed across the whole study: In both this cohort and an independent roughly 330-donor cohort, the cumulative frequency of public TCR beta family members distinguished carriers of CMV infection plus the relevant HLA type. In the ex vivo response, HLA-C-restricted CMV-specific TCR beta clonotypes were dominant, and in two of eight donors the single most frequent clonotype came from this HLA-C-restricted group.

This receptor was obtained from a human donor in good health (CMV status not recorded). Some clones in this sample may be carry-over from other donors' samples. Sequencing used cultured PBMCs, obtained from culture after CMV antigen stimulation.

The nucleotide sequence reads as follows: TGTGCCAGCCGCGGACAGGCGAACAATGAGCAGTTCTTC. It translates as CASRGQANNEQFF. Recombination joined TRBV6-1 with TRBJ2-1, and 7 junction bases match TRBD1. As encoded in the germline V gene, CDR1 is MNHNS while CDR2 is SASEGT. The germline V and J ends show losses of 8 bases and 5 bases respectively, and no gene match explains 6 bases of the junction. From the cysteine through the phenylalanine, the CDR3 covers 13 amino acids. Only CDR3 DNA is held: 39 bases, read in frame from base 1.